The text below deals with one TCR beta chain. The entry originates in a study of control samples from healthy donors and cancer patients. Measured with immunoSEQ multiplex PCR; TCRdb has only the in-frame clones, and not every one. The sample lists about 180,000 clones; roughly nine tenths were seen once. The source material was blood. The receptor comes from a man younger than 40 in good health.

The CDR3 loop is CASSQATGELFF. DNA of the CDR3: TGTGCTAGCAGCCAGGCGACCGGGGAGCTGTTTTTT. The rearrangement joins TRBV12-5 to TRBJ2-2; the D is unclear. Germline V gene lookup returns CDR1 LGHNT and CDR2 FRNRAP. The CDR3 loop spans 12 amino acids. V was trimmed by 9 bases and J by 5 bases, leaving 10 bases between them. The whole variable domain, remainder taken from reference TRBV12-5 and TRBJ2-2, is DARVTQTPRHKVTEMGQEVTMRCQPILGHNTVFWYRQTMMQGLELLAYFRNRAPLDDSGMPKDRFSAEMPDATLATLKIQPSEPRDSAVYFCASSQATGELFFGEGSRLTVL.